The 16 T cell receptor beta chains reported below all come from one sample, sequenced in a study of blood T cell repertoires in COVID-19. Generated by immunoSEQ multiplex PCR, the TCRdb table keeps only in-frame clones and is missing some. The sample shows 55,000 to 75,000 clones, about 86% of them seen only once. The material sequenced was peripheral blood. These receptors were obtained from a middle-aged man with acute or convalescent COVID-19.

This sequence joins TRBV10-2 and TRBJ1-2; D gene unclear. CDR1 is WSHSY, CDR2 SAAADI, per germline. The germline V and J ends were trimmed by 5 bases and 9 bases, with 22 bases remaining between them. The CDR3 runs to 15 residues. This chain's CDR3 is CASSPRRQPAGSYTF. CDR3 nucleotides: TGCGCCAGCAGTCCCCGCCGACAACCGGCGGGTAGCTACACCTTC.

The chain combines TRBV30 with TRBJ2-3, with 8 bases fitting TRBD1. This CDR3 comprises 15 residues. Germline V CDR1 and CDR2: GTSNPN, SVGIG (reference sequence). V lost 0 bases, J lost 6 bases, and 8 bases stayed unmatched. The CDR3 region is CAWSVNRGSADTQYF. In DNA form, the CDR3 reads TGTGCCTGGAGTGTGAACAGGGGGTCTGCCGATACGCAGTATTTT.

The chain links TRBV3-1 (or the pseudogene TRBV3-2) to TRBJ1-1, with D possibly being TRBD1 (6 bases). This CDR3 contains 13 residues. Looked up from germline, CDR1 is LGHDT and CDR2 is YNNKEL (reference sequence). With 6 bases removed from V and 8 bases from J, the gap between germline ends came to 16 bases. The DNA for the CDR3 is TGTGCCAGCAGTTCCACGGGGGGCGCGGAAGCTTTCTTT. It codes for CASSSTGGAEAFF.

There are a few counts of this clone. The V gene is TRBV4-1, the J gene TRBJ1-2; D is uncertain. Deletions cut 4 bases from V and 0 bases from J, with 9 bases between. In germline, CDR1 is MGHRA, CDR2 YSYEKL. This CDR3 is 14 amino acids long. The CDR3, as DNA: TGCGCCAGCAGCCCCAGGTTAGCTAACTATGGCTACACCTTC. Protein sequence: CASSPRLANYGYTF.

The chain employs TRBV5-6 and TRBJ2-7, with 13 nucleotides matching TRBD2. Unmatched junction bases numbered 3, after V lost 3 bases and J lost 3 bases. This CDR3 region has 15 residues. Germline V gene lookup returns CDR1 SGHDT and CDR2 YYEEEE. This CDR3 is CASSWTSGSDYEQYF. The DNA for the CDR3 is TGTGCCAGCAGCTGGACTAGCGGGAGTGACTACGAGCAGTACTTC.

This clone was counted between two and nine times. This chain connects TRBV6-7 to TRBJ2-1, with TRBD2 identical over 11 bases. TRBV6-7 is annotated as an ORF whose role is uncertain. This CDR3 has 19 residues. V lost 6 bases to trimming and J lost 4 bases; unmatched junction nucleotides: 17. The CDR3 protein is CASSPSLQASGRFYNEQFF. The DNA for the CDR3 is TGTGCCAGCAGCCCTTCCCTCCAGGCTAGCGGGAGGTTTTACAATGAGCAGTTCTTC.

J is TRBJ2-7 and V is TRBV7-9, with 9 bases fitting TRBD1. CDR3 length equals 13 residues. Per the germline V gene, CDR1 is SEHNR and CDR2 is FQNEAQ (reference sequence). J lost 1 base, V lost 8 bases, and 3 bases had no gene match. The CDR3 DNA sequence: TGTGCCAGCCGGGACAGGGAATCCTACGAGCAGTACTTC. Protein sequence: CASRDRESYEQYF.

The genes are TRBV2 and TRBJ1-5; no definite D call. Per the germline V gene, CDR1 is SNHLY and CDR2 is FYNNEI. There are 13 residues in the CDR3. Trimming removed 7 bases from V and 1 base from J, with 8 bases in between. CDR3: CASTGESNQPQHF. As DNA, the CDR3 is TGTGCCAGCACCGGGGAGAGCAATCAGCCCCAGCATTTT.

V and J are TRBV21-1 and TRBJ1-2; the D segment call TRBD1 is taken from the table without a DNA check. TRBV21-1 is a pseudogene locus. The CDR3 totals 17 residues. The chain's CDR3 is CASSKGAVIGGDYGYTF. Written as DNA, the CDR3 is TGTGCCAGCAGCAAGGGGGCAGTGATAGGGGGCGACTATGGCTACACCTTC.

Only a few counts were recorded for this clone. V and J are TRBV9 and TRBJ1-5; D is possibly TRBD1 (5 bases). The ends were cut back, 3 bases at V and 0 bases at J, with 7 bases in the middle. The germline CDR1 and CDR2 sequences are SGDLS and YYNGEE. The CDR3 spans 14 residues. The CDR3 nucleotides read TGTGCCAGCAGCGCGACAGATAGCAATCAGCCCCAGCATTTT. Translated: CASSATDSNQPQHF.

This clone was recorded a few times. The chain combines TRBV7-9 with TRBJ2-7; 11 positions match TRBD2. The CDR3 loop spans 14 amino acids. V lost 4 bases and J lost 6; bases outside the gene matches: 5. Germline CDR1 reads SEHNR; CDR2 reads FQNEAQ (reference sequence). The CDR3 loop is CASSSGTSGGEQYF. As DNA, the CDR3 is TGTGCCAGCAGCTCCGGGACTAGCGGTGGCGAGCAGTACTTC.

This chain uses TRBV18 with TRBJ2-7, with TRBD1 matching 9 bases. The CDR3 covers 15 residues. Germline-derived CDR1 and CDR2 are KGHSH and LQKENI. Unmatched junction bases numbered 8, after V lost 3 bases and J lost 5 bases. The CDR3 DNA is TGTGCCAGCTCACCTTCCGGCGACAGGGGGGACGAGCAGTACTTC. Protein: CASSPSGDRGDEQYF.

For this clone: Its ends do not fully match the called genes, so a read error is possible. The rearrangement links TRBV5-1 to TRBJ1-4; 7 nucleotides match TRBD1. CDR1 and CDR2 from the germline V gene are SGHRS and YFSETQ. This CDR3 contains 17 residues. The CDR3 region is CASSLLPPGQTSEKLFF. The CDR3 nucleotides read TGCGCCAGCAGCTTGCTTCCTCCGGGACAGACTAGTGAAAAACTGTTTTTT.

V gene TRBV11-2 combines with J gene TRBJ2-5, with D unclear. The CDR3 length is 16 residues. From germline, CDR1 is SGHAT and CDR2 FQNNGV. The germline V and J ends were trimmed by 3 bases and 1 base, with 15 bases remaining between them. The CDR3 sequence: CASSFLLHSIQETQYF. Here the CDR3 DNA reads TGTGCCAGCAGCTTCCTCCTCCACAGTATCCAAGAGACCCAGTACTTC.

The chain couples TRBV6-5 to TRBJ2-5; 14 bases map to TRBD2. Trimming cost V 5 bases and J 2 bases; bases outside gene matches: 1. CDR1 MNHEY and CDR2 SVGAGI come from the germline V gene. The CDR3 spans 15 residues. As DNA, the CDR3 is TGTGCCAGCAGTAGGACTAGCGGGGGGCAAGAGACCCAGTACTTC. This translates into CASSRTSGGQETQYF.

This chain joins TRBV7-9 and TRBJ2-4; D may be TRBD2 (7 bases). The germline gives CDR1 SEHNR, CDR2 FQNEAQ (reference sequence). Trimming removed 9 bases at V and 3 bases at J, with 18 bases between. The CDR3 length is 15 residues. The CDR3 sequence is CASLGGREDKNIQYF. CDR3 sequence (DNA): TGTGCCAGTTTGGGGGGGCGAGAGGACAAAAACATTCAGTACTTC.